Given below is one TCR beta chain in context. Antigen: not known. This sample is drawn from a study of cytomegalovirus exposure and HLA in healthy donors. Overall study results and limits: Altogether, 160 or so TCR beta chains were recorded as cytomegalovirus-associated. Cytomegalovirus status was reportedly diagnosed by the classifier with high specificity and sensitivity.

CDR3 length equals 14 residues. V shed 0 bases and J shed 4 bases, with 8 bases lying between them. Germline loops: CDR1 SGDLS, CDR2 YYNGEE. Libraries were prepared by immunoSEQ multiplex PCR; TCRdb keeps only in-frame clonotypes and omits some of them. The profile covers 150,000 to 200,000 clones, with around nine tenths appearing a single time and more than 1.3% taken by the ten largest. The source is a woman aged 30 to 39 in good health and CMV-seronegative. The sequenced sample was PBMCs. The V gene is TRBV9, the J gene TRBJ1-3; the D gene is possibly TRBD1 (5 bases). The CDR3 is CASSVEGNGNTIYF. In DNA, the CDR3 is TGTGCCAGCAGCGTAGAGGGGAACGGAAACACCATATATTTT.